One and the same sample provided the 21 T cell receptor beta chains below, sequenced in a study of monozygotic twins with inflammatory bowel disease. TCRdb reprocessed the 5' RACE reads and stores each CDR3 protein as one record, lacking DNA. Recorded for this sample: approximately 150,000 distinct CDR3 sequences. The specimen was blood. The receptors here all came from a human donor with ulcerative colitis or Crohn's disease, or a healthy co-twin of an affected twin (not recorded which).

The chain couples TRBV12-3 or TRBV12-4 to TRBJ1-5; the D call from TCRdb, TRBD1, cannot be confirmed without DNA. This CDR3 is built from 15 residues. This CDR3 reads CASSRGQGTTWPQHF.

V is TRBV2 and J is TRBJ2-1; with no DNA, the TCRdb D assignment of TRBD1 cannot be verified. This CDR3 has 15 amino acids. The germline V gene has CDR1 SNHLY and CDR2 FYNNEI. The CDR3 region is CASSVYRGFDDEQFF.

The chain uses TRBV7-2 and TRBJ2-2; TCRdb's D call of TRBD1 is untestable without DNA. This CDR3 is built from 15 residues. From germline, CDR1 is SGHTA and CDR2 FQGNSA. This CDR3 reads CASSSRQGASGELFF. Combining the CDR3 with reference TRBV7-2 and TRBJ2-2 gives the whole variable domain GAGVSQSPSNKVTEKGKDVELRCDPISGHTALYWYRQSLGQGLEFLIYFQGNSAPDKSGLPSDRFSAERTGGSVSTLTIQRTQQEDSAVYLCASSSRQGASGELFFGEGSRLTVL.

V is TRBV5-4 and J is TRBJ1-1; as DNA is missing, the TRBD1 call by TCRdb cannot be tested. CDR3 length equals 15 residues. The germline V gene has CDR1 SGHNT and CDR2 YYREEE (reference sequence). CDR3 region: CASSLGGSGSNEAFF. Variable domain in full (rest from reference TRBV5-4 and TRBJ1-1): ETGVTQSPTHLIKTRGQQVTLRCSSQSGHNTVSWYQQALGQGPQFIFQYYREEENGRGNFPPRFSGLQFPNYSSELNVNALELDDSALYLCASSLGGSGSNEAFFGQGTRLTVV.

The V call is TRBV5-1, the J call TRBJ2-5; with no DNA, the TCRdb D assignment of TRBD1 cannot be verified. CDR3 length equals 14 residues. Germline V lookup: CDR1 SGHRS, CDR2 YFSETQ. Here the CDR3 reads CASSFFGTRETQYF.

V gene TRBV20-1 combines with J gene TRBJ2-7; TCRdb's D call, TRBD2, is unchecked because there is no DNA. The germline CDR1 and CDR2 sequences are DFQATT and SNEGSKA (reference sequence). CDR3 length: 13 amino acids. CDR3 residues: CSARFTSGNEQYF.

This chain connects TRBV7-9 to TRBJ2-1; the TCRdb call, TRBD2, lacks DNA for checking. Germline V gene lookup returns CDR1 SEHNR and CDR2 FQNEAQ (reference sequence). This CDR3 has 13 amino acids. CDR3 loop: CASSPARRNEQFF.

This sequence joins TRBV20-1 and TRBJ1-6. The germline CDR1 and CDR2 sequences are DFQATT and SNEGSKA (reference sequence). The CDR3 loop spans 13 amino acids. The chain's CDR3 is CSARDQNNSPLHF.

CDR3 region: CASSSSRDSRTNEKLFF. This chain connects TRBV5-1 to TRBJ1-4; absent DNA, TCRdb's TRBD1 call cannot be checked. The CDR3 sequence is 17 residues long. Germline CDR1 reads SGHRS; CDR2 reads YFSETQ.

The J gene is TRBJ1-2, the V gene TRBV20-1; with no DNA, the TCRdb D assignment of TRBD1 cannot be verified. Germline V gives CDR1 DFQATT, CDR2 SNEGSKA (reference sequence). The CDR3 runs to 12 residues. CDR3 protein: CSAWGQDYGYTF.

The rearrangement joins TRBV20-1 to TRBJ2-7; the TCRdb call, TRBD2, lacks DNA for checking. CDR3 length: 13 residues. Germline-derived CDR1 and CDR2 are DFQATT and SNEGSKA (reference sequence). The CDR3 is CSAKDDYSYEQYF.

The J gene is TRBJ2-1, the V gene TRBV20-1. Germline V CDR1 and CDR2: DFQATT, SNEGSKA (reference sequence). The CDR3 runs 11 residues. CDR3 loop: CSAASYNEQFF.

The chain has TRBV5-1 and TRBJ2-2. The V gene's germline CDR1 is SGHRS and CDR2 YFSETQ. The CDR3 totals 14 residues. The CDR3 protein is CASSPAAITGELFF.

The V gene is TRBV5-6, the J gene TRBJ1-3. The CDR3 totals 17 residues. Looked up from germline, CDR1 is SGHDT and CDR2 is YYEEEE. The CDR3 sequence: CASSWGLGLHSGNTIYF.

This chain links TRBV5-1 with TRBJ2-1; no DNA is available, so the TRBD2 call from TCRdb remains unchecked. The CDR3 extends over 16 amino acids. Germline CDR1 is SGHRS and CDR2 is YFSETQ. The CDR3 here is CASSSLAVTSYNEQFF.

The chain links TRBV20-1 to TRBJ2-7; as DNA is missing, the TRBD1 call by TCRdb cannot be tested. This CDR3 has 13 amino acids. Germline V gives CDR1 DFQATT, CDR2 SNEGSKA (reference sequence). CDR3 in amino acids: CSANLAGVYEQYF.

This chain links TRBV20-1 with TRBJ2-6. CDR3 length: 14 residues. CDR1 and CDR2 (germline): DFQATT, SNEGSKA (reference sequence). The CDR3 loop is CSVAGSSGANVLTF.

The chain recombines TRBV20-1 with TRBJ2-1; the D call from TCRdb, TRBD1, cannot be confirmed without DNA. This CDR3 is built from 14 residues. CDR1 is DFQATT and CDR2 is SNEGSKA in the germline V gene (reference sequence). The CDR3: CSASSDRGPICRFF.

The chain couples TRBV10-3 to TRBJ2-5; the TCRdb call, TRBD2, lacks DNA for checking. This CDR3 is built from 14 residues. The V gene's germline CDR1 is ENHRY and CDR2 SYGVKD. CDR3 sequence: CAIRTSGADETQYF.

The CDR3 protein is CASSQGPDSSYEQYF. The chain carries TRBV3-1 and TRBJ2-7. Germline CDR1 is LGHDT and CDR2 is YNNKEL (reference sequence). There are 15 residues in the CDR3.

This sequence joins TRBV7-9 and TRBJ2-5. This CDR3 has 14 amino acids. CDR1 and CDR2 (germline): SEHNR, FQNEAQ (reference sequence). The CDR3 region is CASSTWGWQETQYF.